This T cell receptor (beta chain) was identified during a study of lymphopenia after photon versus proton radiotherapy. Study-wide points: Photon-treated patients lost naive T cells and TCR diversity; proton-treated stayed stable. A bigger post-nadir fall in TCR diversity correlated inversely with survival time in deceased patients. Survival link was tested only in deceased patients; proton benefit remains a possibility. After the lymphocyte nadir, photon-treated repertoires showed oligoclonal expansion, especially of CD8+ Temra cells.

As to this clone: Antigen: not known.

The CDR3 covers 16 residues. CDR1 is LNHNV and CDR2 is YYDKDF in the germline V gene (reference sequence). Trimming cost V 1 base and J 0 bases, with 7 bases left between them. Repertoires were generated with immunoSEQ multiplex PCR, while TCRdb's copy carries only in-frame clones and drops some. Of 60,000 or so clones listed, more than 75% were seen once; the top ten hold roughly 2%. This chain links TRBV15 with TRBJ2-6; no definite D call. This receptor was identified in a man aged 40-55 years with gastric cancer. Sequenced material: peripheral blood, taken from a patient treated with photon-based radiotherapy. The CDR3 spells CATSRGGDSGANVLTF. The DNA of the CDR3 is TGTGCCACCAGCAGAGGAGGAGACTCTGGGGCCAACGTCCTGACTTTC.